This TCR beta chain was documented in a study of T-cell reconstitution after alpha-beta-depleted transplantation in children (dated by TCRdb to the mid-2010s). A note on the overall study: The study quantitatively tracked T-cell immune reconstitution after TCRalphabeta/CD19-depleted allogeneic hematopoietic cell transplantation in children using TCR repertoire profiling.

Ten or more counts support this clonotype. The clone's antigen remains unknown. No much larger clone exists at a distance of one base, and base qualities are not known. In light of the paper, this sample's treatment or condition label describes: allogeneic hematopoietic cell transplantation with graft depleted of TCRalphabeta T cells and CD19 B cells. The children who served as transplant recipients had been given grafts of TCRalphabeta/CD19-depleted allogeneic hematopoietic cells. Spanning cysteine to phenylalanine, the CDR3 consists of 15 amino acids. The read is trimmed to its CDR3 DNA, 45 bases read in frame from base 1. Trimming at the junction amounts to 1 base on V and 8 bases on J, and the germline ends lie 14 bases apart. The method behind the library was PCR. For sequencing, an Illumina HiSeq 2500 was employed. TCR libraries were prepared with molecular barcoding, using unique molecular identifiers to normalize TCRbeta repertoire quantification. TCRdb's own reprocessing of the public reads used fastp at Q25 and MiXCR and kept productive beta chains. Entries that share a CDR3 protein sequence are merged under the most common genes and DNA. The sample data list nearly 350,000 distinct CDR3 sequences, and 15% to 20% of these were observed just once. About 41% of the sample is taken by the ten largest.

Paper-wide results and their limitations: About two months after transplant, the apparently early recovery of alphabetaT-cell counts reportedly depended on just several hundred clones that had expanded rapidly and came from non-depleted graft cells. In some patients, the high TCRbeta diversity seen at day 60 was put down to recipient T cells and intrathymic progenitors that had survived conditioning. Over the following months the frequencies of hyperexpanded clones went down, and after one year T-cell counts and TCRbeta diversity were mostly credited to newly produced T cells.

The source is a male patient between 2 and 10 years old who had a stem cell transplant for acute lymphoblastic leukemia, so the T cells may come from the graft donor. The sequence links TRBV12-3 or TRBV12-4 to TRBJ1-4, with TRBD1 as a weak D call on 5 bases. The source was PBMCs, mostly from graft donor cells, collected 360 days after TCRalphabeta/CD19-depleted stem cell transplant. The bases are TGTGCCAGCAGTTTAGACAGGACCATTGCCGAAAAACTGTTTTTT. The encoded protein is CASSLDRTIAEKLFF.